The clone carrying this T cell receptor beta chain was detected only a few times. The germline gene is not matched at one end of the junction; a read error may be the cause. This entry comes from a study of blood T cell repertoires in COVID-19. In the study overall: Sites in the United States, Italy and Spain provided acute and convalescent COVID-19 samples. Sources were T cells, B-cell-depleted T cells, or PBMCs; the material itself was cDNA or gDNA.

Authors' processing steps: For nucleated cells, counts were estimated from reference gene primer amplification. Method: immunoSEQ multiplex PCR; TCRdb's copy keeps in-frame clones and lacks some. The DNA was the basis for D and trimming; V, J and clone size are from that table. The sample holds fewer than 200,000 clones, about 85% seen once. The CDR3 loop spans 14 amino acids. Germline lookup yields CDR1 SGHRS and CDR2 YFSETQ. The genes are TRBV5-1 and TRBJ2-5, with D perhaps TRBD1 (5 bases). The receptor was derived from a man in his sixties with active or convalescent COVID-19. The specimen sequenced was peripheral blood. The CDR3 reads CASKSQGVVETQYF. CDR3 nucleotide sequence: TGCGCTAGCAAGTCCCAGGGTGTCGTAGAGACCCAGTACTTC.